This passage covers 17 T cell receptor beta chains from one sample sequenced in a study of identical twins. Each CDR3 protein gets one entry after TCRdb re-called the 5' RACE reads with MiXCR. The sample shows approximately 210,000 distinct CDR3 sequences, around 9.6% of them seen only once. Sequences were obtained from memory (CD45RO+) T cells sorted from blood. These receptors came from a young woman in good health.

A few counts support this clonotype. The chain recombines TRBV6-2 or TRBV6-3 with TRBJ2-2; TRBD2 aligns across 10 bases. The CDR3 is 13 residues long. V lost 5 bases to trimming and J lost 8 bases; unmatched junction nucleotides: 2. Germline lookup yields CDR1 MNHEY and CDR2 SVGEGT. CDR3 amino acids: CASSKLAGGELFF. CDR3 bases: TGTGCCAGCAGTAAACTAGCGGGAGGGGAGCTGTTTTTT.

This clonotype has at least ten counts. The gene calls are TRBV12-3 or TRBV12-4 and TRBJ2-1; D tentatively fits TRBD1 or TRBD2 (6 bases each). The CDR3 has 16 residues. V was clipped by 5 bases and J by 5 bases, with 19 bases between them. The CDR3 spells CASSRRKGGRDNEQFF. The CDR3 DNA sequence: TGTGCCAGCAGTCGCCGTAAGGGGGGCCGCGACAATGAGCAGTTCTTC.

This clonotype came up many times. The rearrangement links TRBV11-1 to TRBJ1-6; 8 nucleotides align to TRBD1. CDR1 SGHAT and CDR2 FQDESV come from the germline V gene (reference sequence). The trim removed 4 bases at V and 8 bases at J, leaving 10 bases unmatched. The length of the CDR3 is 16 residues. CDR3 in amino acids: CASSSLQGAGDSPLHF. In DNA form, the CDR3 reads TGTGCCAGCAGCTCTCTCCAGGGGGCCGGCGATTCACCCCTCCACTTT.

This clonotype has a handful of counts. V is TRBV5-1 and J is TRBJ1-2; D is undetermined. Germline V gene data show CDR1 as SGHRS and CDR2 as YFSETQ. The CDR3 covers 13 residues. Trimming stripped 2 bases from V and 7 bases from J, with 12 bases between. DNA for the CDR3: TGCGCCAGCAGCTTCAGCCAGACCGGTGGCTACACCTTC. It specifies CASSFSQTGGYTF.

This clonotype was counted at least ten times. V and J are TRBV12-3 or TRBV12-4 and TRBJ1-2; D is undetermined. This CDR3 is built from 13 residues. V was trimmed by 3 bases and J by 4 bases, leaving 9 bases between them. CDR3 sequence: CASSFQVFYGYTF. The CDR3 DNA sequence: TGTGCCAGCAGTTTCCAGGTTTTCTATGGCTACACCTTC.

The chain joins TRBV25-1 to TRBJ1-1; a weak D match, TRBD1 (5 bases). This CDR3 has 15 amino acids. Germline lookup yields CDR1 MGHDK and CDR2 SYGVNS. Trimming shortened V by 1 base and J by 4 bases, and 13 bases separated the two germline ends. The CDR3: CASSEWRAQGTEAFF. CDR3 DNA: TGTGCCAGCAGTGAATGGAGGGCCCAGGGCACTGAAGCTTTCTTT.

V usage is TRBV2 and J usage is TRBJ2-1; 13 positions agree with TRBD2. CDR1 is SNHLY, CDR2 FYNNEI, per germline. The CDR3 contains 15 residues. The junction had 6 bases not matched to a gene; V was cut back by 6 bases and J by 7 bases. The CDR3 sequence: CASRELAGGPNEQFF. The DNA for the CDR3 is TGTGCCAGCAGAGAACTAGCGGGGGGGCCTAATGAGCAGTTCTTC.

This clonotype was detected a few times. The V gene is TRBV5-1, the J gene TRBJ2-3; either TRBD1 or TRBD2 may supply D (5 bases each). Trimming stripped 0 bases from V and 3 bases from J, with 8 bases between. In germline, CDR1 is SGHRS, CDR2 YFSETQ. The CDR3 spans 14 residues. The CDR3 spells CASSLAWGTDTQYF. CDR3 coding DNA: TGCGCCAGCAGCTTGGCATGGGGGACAGATACGCAGTATTTT.

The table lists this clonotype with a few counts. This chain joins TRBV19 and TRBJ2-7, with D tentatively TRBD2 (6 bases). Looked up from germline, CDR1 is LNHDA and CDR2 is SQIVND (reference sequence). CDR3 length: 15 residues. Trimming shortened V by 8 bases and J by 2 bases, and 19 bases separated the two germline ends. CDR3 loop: CASASGAGITYEQYF. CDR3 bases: TGTGCCAGTGCCTCGGGAGCAGGGATCACCTACGAGCAGTACTTC.

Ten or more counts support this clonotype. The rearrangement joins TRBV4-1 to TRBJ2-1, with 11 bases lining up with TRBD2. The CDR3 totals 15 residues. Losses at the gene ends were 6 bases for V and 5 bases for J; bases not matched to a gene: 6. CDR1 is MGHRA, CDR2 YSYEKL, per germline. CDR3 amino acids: CASRPGLAGNNEQFF. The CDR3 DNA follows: TGCGCCAGCAGACCTGGACTAGCGGGCAACAATGAGCAGTTCTTC.

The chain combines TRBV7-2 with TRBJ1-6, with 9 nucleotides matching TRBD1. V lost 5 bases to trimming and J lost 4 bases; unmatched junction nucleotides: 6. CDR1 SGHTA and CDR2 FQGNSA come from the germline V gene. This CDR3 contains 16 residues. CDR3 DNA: TGTGCCAGCAGCGTACAGGGGGCGAAGTATAATTCACCCCTCCACTTT. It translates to CASSVQGAKYNSPLHF.

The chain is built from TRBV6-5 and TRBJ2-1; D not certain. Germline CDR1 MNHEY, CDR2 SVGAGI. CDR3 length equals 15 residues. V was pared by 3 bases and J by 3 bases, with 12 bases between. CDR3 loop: CASSYRAYLYNEQFF. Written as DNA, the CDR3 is TGTGCCAGCAGTTATCGGGCGTACCTCTACAATGAGCAGTTCTTC.

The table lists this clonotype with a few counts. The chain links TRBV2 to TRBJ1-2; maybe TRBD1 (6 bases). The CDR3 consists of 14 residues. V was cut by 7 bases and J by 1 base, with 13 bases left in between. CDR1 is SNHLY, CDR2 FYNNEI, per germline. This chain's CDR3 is CASKRGQSNYGYTF. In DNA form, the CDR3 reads TGTGCCAGCAAGCGAGGACAGAGTAACTATGGCTACACCTTC.

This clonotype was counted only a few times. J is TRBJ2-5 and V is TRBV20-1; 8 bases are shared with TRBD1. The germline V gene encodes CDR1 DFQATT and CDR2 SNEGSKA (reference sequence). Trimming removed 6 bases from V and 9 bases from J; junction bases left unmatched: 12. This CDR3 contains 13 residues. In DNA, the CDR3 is TGCAGTGCCGACGGACAGGGAGTGAGGGCCCAGTACTTC. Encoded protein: CSADGQGVRAQYF.

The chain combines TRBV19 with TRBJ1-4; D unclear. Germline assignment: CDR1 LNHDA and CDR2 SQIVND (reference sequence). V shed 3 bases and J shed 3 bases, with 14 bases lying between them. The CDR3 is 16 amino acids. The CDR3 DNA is TGTGCCAGTAGTATTTATCCCCAGCAGCCTAATGAAAAACTGTTTTTT. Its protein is CASSIYPQQPNEKLFF. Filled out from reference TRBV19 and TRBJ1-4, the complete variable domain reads DGGITQSPKYLFRKEGQNVTLSCEQNLNHDAMYWYRQDPGQGLRLIYYSQIVNDFQKGDIAEGYSVSREKKESFPLTVTSAQKNPTAFYLCASSIYPQQPNEKLFFGSGTQLSVL.

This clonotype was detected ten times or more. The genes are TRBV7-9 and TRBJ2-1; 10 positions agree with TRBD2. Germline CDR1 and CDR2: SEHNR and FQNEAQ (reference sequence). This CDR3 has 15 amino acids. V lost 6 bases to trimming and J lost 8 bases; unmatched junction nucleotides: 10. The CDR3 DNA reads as TGTGCCAGCAGTCGAACTAGCGGGATAGGGTATGAGCAGTTCTTC. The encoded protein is CASSRTSGIGYEQFF.

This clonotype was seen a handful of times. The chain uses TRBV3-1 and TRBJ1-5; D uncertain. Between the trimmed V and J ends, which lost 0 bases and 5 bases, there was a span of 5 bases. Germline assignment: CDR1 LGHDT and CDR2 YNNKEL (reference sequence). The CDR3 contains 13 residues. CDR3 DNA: TGTGCCAGCAGCCAAGATCTGGATCAGCCCCAGCATTTT. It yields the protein CASSQDLDQPQHF.